A selection of T cell receptor beta chains follows, all from one sample in a study of CD8 T cells in Susac syndrome. TCRdb fed the immunoSEQ multiplex PCR reads into MiXCR, producing one record per CDR3 protein. The sample consists of approximately 150,000 distinct CDR3 sequences, around 75% of them appearing once. Sequenced material: CD8+ T cells from PBMCs. The receptors derive from a human donor with multiple sclerosis. Each CDR3 is given with its conserved first and last residue. A D gene is named only where the DNA matches it firmly. Clone size is given for some rows only: seen once, a few or many times, or a class if the clone is expanded.

TRBV4-2	NA	NA	TRBJ1-6	CASSQAEGSNSPLHF	TGTGCCAGCAGCCAAGCCGAGGGGAGTAATTCACCCCTCCACTTT
TRBV4-3	NA	TRBD2	TRBJ2-1	CASSQGGLAHEQFF	TGCGCCAGCAGCCAAGGGGGACTAGCGCATGAGCAGTTCTTC
TRBV27	NA	NA	TRBJ1-4	CASRGQGSEKLFF	TGTGCCAGCAGGGGGCAGGGCTCTGAAAAACTGTTTTTT
TRBV15	NA	NA	TRBJ1-2	CATSNLPNYGYTF	TGTGCCACCAGCAACTTACCTAACTATGGCTACACCTTC
TRBV27	NA	TRBD1	TRBJ1-5	CASSWTGSDQPQHF	TGTGCCAGCAGTTGGACAGGGTCCGATCAGCCCCAGCATTTT
TRBV25-1	NA	TRBD1	TRBJ2-5	CASSDPGTESQETQYF	TGTGCCAGCAGTGACCCCGGGACAGAGAGTCAAGAGACCCAGTACTTC
TRBV19	NA	NA	TRBJ1-2	CASSIGGDGYTF	TGTGCCAGTAGTATCGGGGGAGATGGCTACACCTTC
TRBV21-1	NA	NA	TRBJ1-5	CASNPPGPQGPQHF	TGTGCCAGCAATCCCCCCGGGCCCCAGGGGCCCCAGCATTTT
TRBV27	few	NA	TRBJ2-2	CASSLGENTGELFF	TGTGCCAGCAGTTTAGGGGAGAACACCGGGGAGCTGTTTTTT
TRBV9	NA	NA	TRBJ1-1	CASSVGQSMNTEAFF	TGTGCCAGCAGCGTGGGACAAAGCATGAACACTGAAGCTTTCTTT
TRBV10-3	NA	TRBD1	TRBJ1-2	CAISDLEDRSYGYTF	TGTGCCATCAGTGACCTTGAGGACAGGAGCTATGGCTACACCTTC
TRBV7-2	once	TRBD2	TRBJ2-3	CASSLGASGYTDTQYF	TGTGCCAGCAGCTTAGGGGCTAGCGGATACACAGATACGCAGTATTTT
TRBV4-1	NA	NA	TRBJ1-6	CASSQWADSNSPLHF	TGCGCCAGCAGCCAATGGGCGGACAGCAATTCACCCCTCCACTTT
TRBV6-2/TRBV6-3	NA	TRBD1	TRBJ1-1	CAITGAGTGGPEAFF	TGTGCCATAACCGGGGCGGGGACAGGAGGCCCTGAAGCTTTCTTT
TRBV21-1	NA	NA	TRBJ2-5	CASSKNQTGKGETQYF	TGTGCCAGCAGCAAAAACCAGACAGGGAAAGGAGAGACCCAGTACTTC
TRBV11-2	few	TRBD1	TRBJ2-5	CASSRPEGDRLQETQYF	TGTGCCAGCAGCCGCCCCGAAGGGGACAGACTACAAGAGACCCAGTACTTC
TRBV10-3	NA	NA	TRBJ2-1	CAISGGDTSDEQFF	TGTGCCATCAGTGGAGGGGACACCTCAGATGAGCAGTTCTTC
TRBV2	NA	NA	TRBJ2-3	CASSGTVADTQYF	TGTGCCAGCAGTGGGACGGTGGCAGATACGCAGTATTTT
TRBV4-1	NA	NA	TRBJ2-1	CASSQGGAGKVYNEQFF	TGCGCCAGCAGCCAAGGTGGGGCAGGGAAGGTTTACAATGAGCAGTTCTTC
TRBV6-1	NA	NA	TRBJ1-2	CASSPSSSHPGRGDGYTF	TGTGCCAGCAGTCCCTCATCCTCCCATCCGGGAAGGGGGGATGGCTACACCTTC
TRBV27	NA	NA	TRBJ2-6	CASSSLSGAGGGANVLTF	TGTGCCAGCAGTTCACTTAGCGGGGCAGGGGGAGGGGCCAACGTCCTGACTTTC
TRBV20-1	NA	TRBD2	TRBJ2-1	CSAEKPTSGGSSYNEQFF	TGCAGTGCTGAGAAGCCTACTAGCGGGGGAAGCTCCTACAATGAGCAGTTCTTC
TRBV5-4	NA	NA	TRBJ1-1	CASSPGDFDTEAFF	TGTGCCAGCAGCCCAGGGGATTTCGACACTGAAGCTTTCTTT
TRBV7-9	NA	NA	TRBJ1-1	CASSHPERRFKAFF	TGTGCCAGCAGCCATCCCGAGCGACGGTTTAAAGCTTTCTTT
TRBV15	NA	NA	TRBJ1-4	CATFTGSNEKLFF	TGTGCCACCTTCACCGGGTCTAATGAAAAACTGTTTTTT
TRBV27	NA	TRBD2	TRBJ2-5	CASSPLLAGGTETQYF	TGTGCCAGCAGTCCCCTACTAGCGGGGGGGACAGAGACCCAGTACTTC
TRBV11-2	NA	NA	TRBJ2-3	CASSGATDTQYF	TGTGCCAGCAGCGGGGCCACAGATACGCAGTATTTT
TRBV4-1	NA	NA	TRBJ1-3	CASSQRSSSGNTIYF	TGCGCCAGCAGCCAGCGTTCGAGCTCTGGAAACACCATATATTTT
TRBV10-3	NA	NA	TRBJ2-7	CAISAPASYEQYF	TGTGCCATCAGTGCTCCTGCTAGCTACGAGCAGTACTTC
TRBV15	once	NA	TRBJ1-2	CATSRTAAGSLGYGYTF	TGTGCCACCAGCAGAACCGCCGCAGGGTCTCTTGGCTATGGCTACACCTTC
TRBV2	NA	NA	TRBJ2-1	CASSEMGVEQFF	TGTGCCAGCAGTGAAATGGGGGTTGAGCAGTTCTTC
TRBV7-9	once	TRBD1	TRBJ2-1	CASSPQGAYNEQFF	TGTGCCAGCAGCCCACAGGGGGCTTACAATGAGCAGTTCTTC
TRBV25-1	NA	TRBD1	TRBJ2-7	CASSARTGEGYEQYF	TGTGCCAGCAGTGCTCGGACAGGGGAAGGGTACGAGCAGTACTTC
TRBV20-1	NA	TRBD1	TRBJ1-1	CSARISADRGTFF	TGCAGTGCTAGGATCTCCGCGGACAGGGGTACTTTCTTT